This T cell receptor (beta chain) was documented in a study of OX40 agonist ivuxolimab in advanced cancers. The study's findings and limits: Compared with CD4+, CD8+ T cells on average had more expanded clones.

Cycle 7 day 1, cycle 4 day 1, and baseline were the timepoints at which blood was sampled. Produced via immunoSEQ multiplex PCR; TCRdb's table is partial and in-frame only. The sample records tens of thousands of clones, approximately 90% being singletons. A note on this clone: Antigen: not known.

The CDR3 is 15 amino acids. Germline CDR1 is GTSNPN and CDR2 is SVGIG (reference sequence). The trim removed 0 bases at V and 5 bases at J, leaving 7 bases unmatched. This receptor was obtained from an adult with an advanced solid tumor such as melanoma, head and neck, liver or kidney cancer. Sequenced here: CD4+ or CD8+ T cells sorted from blood, sampled in a trial of the OX40 agonist ivuxolimab. The rearrangement uses TRBV30 and TRBJ2-7, with TRBD1 matching over 10 bases. As DNA, the CDR3 is TGTGCCTGGAGTGTAATGGGACAGGGGTACCACGAGCAGTACTTC. This codes for CAWSVMGQGYHEQYF.